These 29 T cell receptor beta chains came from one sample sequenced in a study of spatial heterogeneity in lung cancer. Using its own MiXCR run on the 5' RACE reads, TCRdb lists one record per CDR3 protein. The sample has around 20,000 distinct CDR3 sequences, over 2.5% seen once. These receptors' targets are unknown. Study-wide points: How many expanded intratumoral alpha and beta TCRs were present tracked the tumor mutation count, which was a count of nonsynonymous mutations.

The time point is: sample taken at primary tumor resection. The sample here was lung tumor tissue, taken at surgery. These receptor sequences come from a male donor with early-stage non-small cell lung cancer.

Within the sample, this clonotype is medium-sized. CDR3 in amino acids: CASSSGSAGSPLHF. In DNA form, the CDR3 reads TGTGCCAGCAGTTCGGGATCGGCGGGTTCACCCCTCCACTTT. This sequence joins TRBV27 and TRBJ1-6; no definite D call. Looked up from germline, CDR1 is MNHEY and CDR2 is SMNVEV (reference sequence). Trimming stripped 4 bases from V and 9 bases from J, with 13 bases between. This CDR3 is 14 amino acids long.

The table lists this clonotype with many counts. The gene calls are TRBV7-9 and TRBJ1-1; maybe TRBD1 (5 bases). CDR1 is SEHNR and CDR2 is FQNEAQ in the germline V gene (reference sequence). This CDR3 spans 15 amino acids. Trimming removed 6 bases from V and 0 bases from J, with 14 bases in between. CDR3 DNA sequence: TGTGCCAGCAGTCCGAGCGGGGGAATGAACACTGAAGCTTTCTTT. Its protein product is CASSPSGGMNTEAFF.

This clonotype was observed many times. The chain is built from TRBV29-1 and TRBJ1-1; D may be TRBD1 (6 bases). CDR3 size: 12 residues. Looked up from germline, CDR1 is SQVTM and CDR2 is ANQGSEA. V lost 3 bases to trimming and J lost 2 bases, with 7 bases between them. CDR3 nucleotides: TGCAGCGTTGACAGGGGAAACACTGAAGCTTTCTTT. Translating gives CSVDRGNTEAFF.

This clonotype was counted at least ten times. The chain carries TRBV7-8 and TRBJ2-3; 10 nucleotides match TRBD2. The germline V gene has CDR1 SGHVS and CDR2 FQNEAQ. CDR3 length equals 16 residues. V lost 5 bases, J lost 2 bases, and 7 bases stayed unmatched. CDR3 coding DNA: TGTGCCAGCAGCGCGGGGACTAGCGATTTCACAGATACGCAGTATTTT. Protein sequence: CASSAGTSDFTDTQYF.

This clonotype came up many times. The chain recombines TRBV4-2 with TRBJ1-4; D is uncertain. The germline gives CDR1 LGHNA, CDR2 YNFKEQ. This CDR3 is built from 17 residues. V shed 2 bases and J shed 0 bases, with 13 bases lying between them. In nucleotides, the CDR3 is TGTGCCAGCAGCCAAACGGGTCGGGGTGCAACTAATGAAAAACTGTTTTTT. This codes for CASSQTGRGATNEKLFF.

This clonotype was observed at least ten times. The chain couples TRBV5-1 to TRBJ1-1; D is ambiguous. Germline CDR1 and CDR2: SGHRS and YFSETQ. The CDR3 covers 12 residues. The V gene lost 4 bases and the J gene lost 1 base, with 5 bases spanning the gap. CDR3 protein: CASSPGNTEAFF. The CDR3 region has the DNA TGCGCCAGCAGCCCGGGGAACACTGAAGCTTTCTTT.

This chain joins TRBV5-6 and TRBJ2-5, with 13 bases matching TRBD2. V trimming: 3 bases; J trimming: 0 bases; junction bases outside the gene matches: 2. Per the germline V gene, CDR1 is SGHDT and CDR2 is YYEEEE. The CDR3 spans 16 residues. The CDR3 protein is CASSSGLAGYQETQYF. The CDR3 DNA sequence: TGTGCCAGCAGCTCGGGACTAGCGGGGTACCAAGAGACCCAGTACTTC.

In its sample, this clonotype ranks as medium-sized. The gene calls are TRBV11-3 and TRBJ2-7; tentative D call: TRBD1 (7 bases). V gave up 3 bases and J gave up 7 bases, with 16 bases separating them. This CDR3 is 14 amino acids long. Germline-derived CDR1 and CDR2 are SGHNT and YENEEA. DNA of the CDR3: TGTGCCAGCAGCTTGGAGGGGCCGACAGGGGAGCAGTACTTC. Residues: CASSLEGPTGEQYF. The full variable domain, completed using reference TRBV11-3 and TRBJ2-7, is EAGVVQSPRYKIIEKKQPVAFWCNPISGHNTLYWYLQNLGQGPELLIRYENEEAVDDSQLPKDRFSAERLKGVDSTLKIQPAELGDSAVYLCASSLEGPTGEQYFGPGTRLTVT.

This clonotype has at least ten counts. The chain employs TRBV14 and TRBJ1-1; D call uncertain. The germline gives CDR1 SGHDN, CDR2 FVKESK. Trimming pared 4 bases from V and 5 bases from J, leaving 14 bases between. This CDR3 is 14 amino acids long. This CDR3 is CASSLRGLLTEAFF. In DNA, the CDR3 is TGTGCCAGCAGCCTTCGAGGGTTGTTGACTGAAGCTTTCTTT.

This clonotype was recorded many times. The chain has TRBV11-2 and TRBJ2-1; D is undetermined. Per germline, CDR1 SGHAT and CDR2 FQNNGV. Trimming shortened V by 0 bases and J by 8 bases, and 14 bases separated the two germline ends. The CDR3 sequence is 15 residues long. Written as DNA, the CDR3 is TGTGCCAGCAGCTTAGATCCGCAACCTATCGATGAGCAGTTCTTC. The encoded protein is CASSLDPQPIDEQFF.

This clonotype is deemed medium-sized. CDR3 protein: CASSFWAGPSSYEQYF. The CDR3 DNA reads TGTGCCAGCAGCTTTTGGGCGGGACCGAGCTCCTACGAGCAGTACTTC. V and J are TRBV7-2 and TRBJ2-7; D possibly corresponds to TRBD2 (6 bases). The CDR3 spans 16 residues. Between the trimmed V and J ends, which lost 3 bases and 0 bases, there was a span of 15 bases. Germline V lookup: CDR1 SGHTA, CDR2 FQGNSA.

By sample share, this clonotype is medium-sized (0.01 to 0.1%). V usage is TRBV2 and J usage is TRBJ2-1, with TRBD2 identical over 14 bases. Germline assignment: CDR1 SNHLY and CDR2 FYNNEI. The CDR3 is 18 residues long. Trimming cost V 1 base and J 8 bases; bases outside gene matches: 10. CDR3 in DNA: TGTGCCAGCAGTGAAGGGCGACTAGCGGGAGGGCCGAATGATGAGCAGTTCTTC. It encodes CASSEGRLAGGPNDEQFF.

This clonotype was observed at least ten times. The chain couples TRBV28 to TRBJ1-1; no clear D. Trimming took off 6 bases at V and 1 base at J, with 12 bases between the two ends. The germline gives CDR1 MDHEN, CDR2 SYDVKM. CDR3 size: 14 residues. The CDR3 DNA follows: TGTGCCAGCAGCTCAGCTGTCCAGAACACTGAAGCTTTCTTT. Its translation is CASSSAVQNTEAFF.

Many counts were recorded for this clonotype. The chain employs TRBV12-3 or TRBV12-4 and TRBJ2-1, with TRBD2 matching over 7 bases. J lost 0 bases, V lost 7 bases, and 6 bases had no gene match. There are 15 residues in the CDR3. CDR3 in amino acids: CASIPSGRSYNEQFF. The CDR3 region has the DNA TGTGCCAGCATCCCTAGCGGTCGCTCCTACAATGAGCAGTTCTTC.

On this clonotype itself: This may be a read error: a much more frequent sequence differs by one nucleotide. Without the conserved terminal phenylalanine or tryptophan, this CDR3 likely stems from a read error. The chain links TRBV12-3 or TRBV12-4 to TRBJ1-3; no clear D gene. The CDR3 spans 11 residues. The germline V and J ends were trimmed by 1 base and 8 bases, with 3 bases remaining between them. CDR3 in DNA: TGTGCCAGCAGTTTAGGGGACACCATATATTTG. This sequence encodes CASSLGDTIYL.

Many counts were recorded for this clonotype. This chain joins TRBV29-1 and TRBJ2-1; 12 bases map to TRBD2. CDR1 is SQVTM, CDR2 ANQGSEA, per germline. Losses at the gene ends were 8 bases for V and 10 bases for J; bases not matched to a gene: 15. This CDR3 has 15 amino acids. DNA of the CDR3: TGCAGCTTCCTTCCCCGGACTAGCGGGAATGGGGAGCAGTTCTTC. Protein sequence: CSFLPRTSGNGEQFF.

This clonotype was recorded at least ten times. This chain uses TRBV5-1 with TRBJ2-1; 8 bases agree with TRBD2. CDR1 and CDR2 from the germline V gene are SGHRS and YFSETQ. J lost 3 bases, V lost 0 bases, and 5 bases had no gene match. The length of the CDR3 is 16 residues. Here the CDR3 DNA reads TGCGCCAGCAGCTTGGTGGGCGGGAGGTACTACAATGAGCAGTTCTTC. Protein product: CASSLVGGRYYNEQFF.

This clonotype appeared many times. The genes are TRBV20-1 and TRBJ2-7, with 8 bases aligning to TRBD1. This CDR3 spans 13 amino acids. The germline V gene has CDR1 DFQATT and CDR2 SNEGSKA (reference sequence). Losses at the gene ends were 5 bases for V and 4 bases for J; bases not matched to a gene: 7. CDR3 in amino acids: CSAGGRGLYEQYF. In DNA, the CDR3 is TGCAGTGCTGGGGGCAGGGGGCTGTACGAGCAGTACTTC.

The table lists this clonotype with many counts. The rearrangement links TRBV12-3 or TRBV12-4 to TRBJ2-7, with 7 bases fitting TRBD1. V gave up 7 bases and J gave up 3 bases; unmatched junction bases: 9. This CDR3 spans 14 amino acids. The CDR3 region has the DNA TGTGCCAGCACAGAAGAGGCAGGGGGCTACGAGCAGTACTTC. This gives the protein CASTEEAGGYEQYF.

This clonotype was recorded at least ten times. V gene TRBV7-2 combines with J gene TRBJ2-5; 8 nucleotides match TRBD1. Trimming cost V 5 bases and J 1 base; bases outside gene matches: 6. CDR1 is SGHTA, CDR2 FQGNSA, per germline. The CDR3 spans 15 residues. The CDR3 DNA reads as TGTGCCAGCAGCCCCCGGACAGGGCTCCAAGAGACCCAGTACTTC. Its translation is CASSPRTGLQETQYF. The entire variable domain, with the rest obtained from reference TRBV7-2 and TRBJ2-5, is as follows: GAGVSQSPSNKVTEKGKDVELRCDPISGHTALYWYRQSLGQGLEFLIYFQGNSAPDKSGLPSDRFSAERTGGSVSTLTIQRTQQEDSAVYLCASSPRTGLQETQYFGPGTRLLVL.

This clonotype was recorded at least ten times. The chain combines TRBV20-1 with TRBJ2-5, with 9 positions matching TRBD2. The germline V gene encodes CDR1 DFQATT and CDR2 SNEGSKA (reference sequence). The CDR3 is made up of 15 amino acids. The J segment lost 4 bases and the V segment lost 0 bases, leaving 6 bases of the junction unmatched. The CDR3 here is CSARDAGGHGETQYF. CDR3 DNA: TGCAGTGCTAGAGATGCGGGAGGGCACGGAGAGACCCAGTACTTC.

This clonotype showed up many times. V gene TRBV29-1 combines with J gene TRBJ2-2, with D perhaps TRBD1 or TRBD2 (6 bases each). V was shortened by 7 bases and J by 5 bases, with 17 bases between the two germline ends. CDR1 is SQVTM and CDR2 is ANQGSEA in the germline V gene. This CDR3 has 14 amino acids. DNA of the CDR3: TGCAGCGCTATACAGCGAGGGGGGACCGGGGAGCTGTTTTTT. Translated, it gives CSAIQRGGTGELFF.

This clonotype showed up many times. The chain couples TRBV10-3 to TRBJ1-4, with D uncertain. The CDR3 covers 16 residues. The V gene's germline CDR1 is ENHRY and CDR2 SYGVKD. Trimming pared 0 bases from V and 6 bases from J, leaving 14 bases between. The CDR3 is CAISESPDPIDEKLFF. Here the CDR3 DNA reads TGTGCCATCAGTGAGTCACCGGATCCTATAGATGAAAAACTGTTTTTT.

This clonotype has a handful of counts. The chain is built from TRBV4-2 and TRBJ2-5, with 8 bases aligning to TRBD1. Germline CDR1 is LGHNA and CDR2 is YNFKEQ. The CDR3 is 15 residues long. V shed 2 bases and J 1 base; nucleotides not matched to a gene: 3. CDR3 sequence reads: CASSQQGQGQETQYF. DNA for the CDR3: TGTGCCAGCAGCCAACAAGGACAGGGCCAAGAGACCCAGTACTTC.

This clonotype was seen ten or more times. The CDR3, as DNA: TGTGCCGTAACAGTTCAATCCTCCTACAATGAGCAGTTCTTC. The encoded protein is CAVTVQSSYNEQFF. The chain employs TRBV7-9 and TRBJ2-1, with D unclear. Germline CDR1 and CDR2: SEHNR and FQNEAQ (reference sequence). V was cut by 11 bases and J by 0 bases, with 14 bases left in between. This CDR3 contains 14 residues.

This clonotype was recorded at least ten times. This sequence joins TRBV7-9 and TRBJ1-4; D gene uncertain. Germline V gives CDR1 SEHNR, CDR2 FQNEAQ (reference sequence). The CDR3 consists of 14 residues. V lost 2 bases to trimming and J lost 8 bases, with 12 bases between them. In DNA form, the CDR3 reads TGTGCCAGCAGCTTAAGTAGCATTTACGAAAAACTGTTTTTT. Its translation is CASSLSSIYEKLFF.

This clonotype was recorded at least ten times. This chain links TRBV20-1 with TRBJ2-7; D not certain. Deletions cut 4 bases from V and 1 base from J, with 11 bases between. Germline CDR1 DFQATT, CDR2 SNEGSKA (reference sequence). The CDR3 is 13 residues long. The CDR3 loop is CSAIRSGSYEQYF. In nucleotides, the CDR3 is TGCAGTGCTATCAGAAGTGGATCCTACGAGCAGTACTTC.

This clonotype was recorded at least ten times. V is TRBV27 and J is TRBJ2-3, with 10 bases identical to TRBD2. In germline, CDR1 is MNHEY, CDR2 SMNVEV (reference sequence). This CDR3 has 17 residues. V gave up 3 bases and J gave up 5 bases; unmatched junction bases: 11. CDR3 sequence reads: CASSFSAGGPPGDTQYF. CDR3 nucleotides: TGTGCCAGCAGTTTTTCAGCGGGAGGGCCCCCCGGAGATACGCAGTATTTT.

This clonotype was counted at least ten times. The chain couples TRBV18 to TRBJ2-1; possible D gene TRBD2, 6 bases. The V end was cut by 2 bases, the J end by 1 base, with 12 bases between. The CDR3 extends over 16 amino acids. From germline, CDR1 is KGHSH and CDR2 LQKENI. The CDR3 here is CASSPSGSGSYNEQFF. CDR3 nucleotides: TGTGCCAGCTCACCATCGGGTAGCGGATCCTACAATGAGCAGTTCTTC.